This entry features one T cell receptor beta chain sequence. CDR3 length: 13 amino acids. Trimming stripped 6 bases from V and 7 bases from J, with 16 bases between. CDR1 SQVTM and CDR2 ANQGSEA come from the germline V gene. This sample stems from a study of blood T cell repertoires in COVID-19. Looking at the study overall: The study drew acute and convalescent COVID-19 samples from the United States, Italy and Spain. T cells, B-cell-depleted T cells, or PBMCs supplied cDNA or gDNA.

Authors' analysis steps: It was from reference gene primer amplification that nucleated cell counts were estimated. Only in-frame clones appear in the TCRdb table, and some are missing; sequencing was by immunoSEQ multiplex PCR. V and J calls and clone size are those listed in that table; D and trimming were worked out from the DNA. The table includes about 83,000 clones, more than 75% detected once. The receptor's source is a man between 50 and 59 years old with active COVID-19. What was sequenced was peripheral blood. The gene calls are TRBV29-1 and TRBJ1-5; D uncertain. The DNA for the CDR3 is TGCAGCGTGGGTGACCCACTCGGGCAGCCCCAGCATTTT. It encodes CSVGDPLGQPQHF. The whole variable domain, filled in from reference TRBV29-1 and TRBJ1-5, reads SAVISQKPSRDICQRGTSLTIQCQVDSQVTMMFWYRQQPGQSLTLIATANQGSEATYESGFVIDKFPISRPNLTFSTLTVSNMSPEDSSIYLCSVGDPLGQPQHFGDGTRLSIL.